Listed below are T cell receptor beta chains from one sample, sequenced in a study of CD4+ T cells in melanoma. Sequencing used immunoSEQ multiplex PCR; TCRdb keeps in-frame clones, though not all of them. This table holds around 110,000 clones, 92% found once. The sample was peripheral blood. The receptors stem from a human donor with melanoma. The CDR3 runs from the conserved cysteine through the conserved F or W. D genes are given only for firm matches. Clone size appears in some rows only: once, few, many, or a class for an expanded clone.

V	size	D	J	DNA	CDR3
TRBV2	-	-	TRBJ1-1	TGTGCCAGCAGCACCCGGGGAGGGGTGGAGGCTTTCTTT	CASSTRGGVEAFF
TRBV5-6	-	TRBD2	TRBJ2-5	TGTGCCAGCAGACCGGGACTAGCGGGGATCCAAGAGACCCAGTACTTC	CASRPGLAGIQETQYF
TRBV29-1	-	-	TRBJ2-2	TGCAGCGTCCTCAGGGGCGGGGAGCTGTTTTTT	CSVLRGGELFF
TRBV2	-	TRBD1	TRBJ2-5	TGTGCCAGCAGCCTCGGTGGACAGGGCGAGACCCAGTACTTC	CASSLGGQGETQYF
TRBV15	-	-	TRBJ1-3	TGTGCCACCAGCTATGGTGCTGGAAACACCATATATTTT	CATSYGAGNTIYF
TRBV7-2	-	TRBD2	TRBJ2-5	TGTGCCAGCAGCTTTCAGCGGGGGGTGATAGAGACCCAGTACTTC	CASSFQRGVIETQYF
TRBV27	-	-	TRBJ1-1	TGTGCCAGCAGTTTATCAAGGGACACTGAAGCTTTCTTT	CASSLSRDTEAFF
TRBV4-2	-	TRBD2	TRBJ2-1	TGTGCCAGCAGCCAATATGGGATTCGGTCAGGACTAGCGGGAGGGCCCCCCTCCTACAATGAGCAGTTCTTC	CASSQYGIRSGLAGGPPSYNEQFF
TRBV7-7	-	-	TRBJ1-2	TGTGCCAGCAGCTTAGGTGGACAGAAATGGGACTATGGCTACACCTTC	CASSLGGQKWDYGYTF
TRBV7-2	-	-	TRBJ2-1	TGTGCCAGCAGCCGACTCGGTAGCGGACAGTTCTTC	CASSRLGSGQFF
TRBV5-4	-	-	TRBJ2-5	TGTGCCAGCAGCTTCCCAGGGGAAGAGACCCAGTACTTC	CASSFPGEETQYF
TRBV27	-	-	TRBJ1-2	TGTGCCAGCAGTTTATATAGATTCTATGGCTACACCTTC	CASSLYRFYGYTF
TRBV28	-	-	TRBJ1-1	TGTGCCAGCATTCTATCTGGGGGGTTTGAAGCTTTCTTT	CASILSGGFEAFF
TRBV6-5	-	-	TRBJ2-5	TGTGCCAGCAGTTACTCCGGGAGAGAGACCCAGTACTTC	CASSYSGRETQYF
TRBV5-1	-	-	TRBJ2-3	TGCGCCAGCAGCTTCCAGGCCTTAAACACAGATACGCAGTATTTT	CASSFQALNTDTQYF
TRBV4-3	-	-	TRBJ1-1	TGCGCCAGCAGCCAAGAAACAGACAGAGACACTGAAGCTTTCTTT	CASSQETDRDTEAFF
TRBV10-3	-	TRBD1	TRBJ2-3	TGTGCCATCAGTCTCACAGGGGTGAGCACAGATACGCAGTATTTT	CAISLTGVSTDTQYF
TRBV7-9	-	TRBD2	TRBJ2-5	TGTGCCAGCAGCCCAGGACTAGCGGGGGGGCAGGAGACCCAGTACTTC	CASSPGLAGGQETQYF
TRBV27	once	-	TRBJ2-7	TGTGCCAGCAGAATAGCATCGACCTACGAGCAGTACTTC	CASRIASTYEQYF
TRBV28	-	TRBD1	TRBJ2-7	TGTGCCAGCAGTTCTACGACAGGGAAATACGAGCAGTACTTC	CASSSTTGKYEQYF
TRBV6-1	-	TRBD1	TRBJ2-7	TGTGCCAGCACCTCCCAGGGGGCGCGGTACGAGCAGTACTTC	CASTSQGARYEQYF
TRBV9	few	-	TRBJ2-2	TGTGCCAGCAGCCCTCTCACGGTGGGCGGGGAGCTGTTTTTT	CASSPLTVGGELFF
TRBV28	-	-	TRBJ2-7	TGTGCCAGCAGTCCCCCGGGACGGCGCTACGAGCAGTACTTC	CASSPPGRRYEQYF
TRBV28	-	-	TRBJ1-1	TGTGCCAGCAGATCCCCCCCGACAGGTGAAGCTTTCTTT	CASRSPPTGEAFF
TRBV5-1	-	-	TRBJ1-1	TGCGCCAGCAGCTTGAGCGGTACTGAAGCTTTCTTT	CASSLSGTEAFF
TRBV28	-	-	TRBJ2-3	TGTGCCAGCAGCCAAACAGGGAGAGAGGTGACAGATACGCAGTATTTT	CASSQTGREVTDTQYF
TRBV29-1	-	TRBD2	TRBJ2-3	TGCAGCGTTGAAAGGATAGCGGGAGGCTCAAAAGATACGCAGTATTTT	CSVERIAGGSKDTQYF
TRBV5-1	-	-	TRBJ2-1	TGCGCCAGCAGCTTGGAGGGAACCTACAATGAGCAGTTCTTC	CASSLEGTYNEQFF
TRBV5-1	-	-	TRBJ2-2	TGCGCCAGCAGCCCCAGGGAGGTTAGCGGGGAGCTGTTTTTT	CASSPREVSGELFF
TRBV7-8	-	-	TRBJ1-1	TGTGCCAGCAGCTTAGTCCAGGGGTGGATGAACACTGAAGCTTTCTTT	CASSLVQGWMNTEAFF
TRBV27	-	TRBD1	TRBJ2-5	TGTGCCAGCAGATCGAACAGGGGGCTGGAGACCCAGTACTTC	CASRSNRGLETQYF
TRBV11-3	-	TRBD2	TRBJ2-3	TGTGCCAGCAGCCGTGGACTAGCGGGGGAAGATACGCAGTATTTT	CASSRGLAGEDTQYF
TRBV28	-	TRBD1	TRBJ2-7	TGTGCCAGCGGTTTGGACAGGGTAGACTACGAGCAGTACTTC	CASGLDRVDYEQYF
TRBV5-1	once	TRBD1	TRBJ2-3	TGCGCCAGCAGCAACAGGGGTACGGATACGCAGTATTTT	CASSNRGTDTQYF
TRBV9	-	TRBD2	TRBJ2-7	TGTGCCAGCAGCGTAGCTACTAGCGGGACCGAGCAGTACTTC	CASSVATSGTEQYF
TRBV5-4	-	-	TRBJ1-2	TGTGCCAGCAGCTTGGCAGGGTACTATGGCTACACCTTC	CASSLAGYYGYTF
TRBV19	-	TRBD2	TRBJ2-1	TGTGCCAGTAGTAAAGATAGGCGGGGGGTGTTCTTC	CASSKDRRGVFF
TRBV4-3	-	TRBD2	TRBJ2-7	TGCGCCAGCAGCCAAGGAGCGGGAGGGGGTGAGCAGTACTTC	CASSQGAGGGEQYF
TRBV7-2	-	-	TRBJ2-3	TGTGCCAGCAGCTTCTTCAACTTCGGTAACACAGATACGCAGTATTTT	CASSFFNFGNTDTQYF
TRBV7-2	-	TRBD2	TRBJ2-7	TGTGCCAGCAGCCGACAGTCAGCGGGAGGGACCGAGCAGTACTTC	CASSRQSAGGTEQYF
TRBV27	-	TRBD1	TRBJ2-7	TGTGCCAGCAGTCCATATGCACCGGGACAGGGGTTCTACGAGCAGTACTTC	CASSPYAPGQGFYEQYF
TRBV6-1	-	-	TRBJ1-3	TGTGCCAGCAGTGAATCAGGCAGAAGCTCTGGAAACACCATATATTTT	CASSESGRSSGNTIYF
TRBV7-3	-	TRBD2	TRBJ2-3	TGTGCCAGCAGCTTTGAGCGGGGGCGTGGGGATACGCAGTATTTT	CASSFERGRGDTQYF
TRBV9	-	-	TRBJ2-5	TGTGCCAGCAGCACGTCGGGGGGCTATGAGACCCAGTACTTC	CASSTSGGYETQYF
TRBV7-3	-	-	TRBJ2-1	TGTGCCAGCAGCTTAAAAGGGCGGGCATCCCTTTACAATGAGCAGTTCTTC	CASSLKGRASLYNEQFF
TRBV18	-	-	TRBJ1-3	TGTGCCAGCTCACCTGACAGAGGAAACACCATATATTTT	CASSPDRGNTIYF
TRBV15	-	TRBD1	TRBJ2-7	TGTGCCACCAGCAGCTCGGGACAGGGTATTTGGGAGCAGTACTTC	CATSSSGQGIWEQYF
TRBV5-1	-	-	TRBJ2-5	TGCGCCAGCAGCCTGACTTCCCAAGAGACCCAGTACTTC	CASSLTSQETQYF
TRBV7-3	-	-	TRBJ2-1	TGTGCCAGCAGCTCCGACCCGGGGAGCTCCTACAATGAGCAGTTCTTC	CASSSDPGSSYNEQFF
TRBV15	-	TRBD2	TRBJ2-5	TGTGCCACCAGCAGAACCCGCGGGGGGGGACTAGCGGAACAAGAGACCCAGTACTTC	CATSRTRGGGLAEQETQYF
TRBV5-5	once	-	TRBJ2-7	TGTGCCAGCAGCTTGGGAGGTCCAGCCTCTTTTGACGAGCAGTACTTC	CASSLGGPASFDEQYF
TRBV4-1	-	TRBD2	TRBJ2-7	TGCGCCAGCAGCCAAGATGGGGGACTAGCGGGAGGTCCGGCCTACGAGCAGTACTTC	CASSQDGGLAGGPAYEQYF
TRBV27	-	TRBD1	TRBJ2-7	TGTGCCAGCAGCGCAACACCGGGACAGGGAGCCTACGAGCAGTACTTC	CASSATPGQGAYEQYF
TRBV6-5	-	-	TRBJ1-3	TGTGCCAGCAGCAGGGTGGCTGGAAACACCATATATTTT	CASSRVAGNTIYF
TRBV4-3	-	TRBD1	TRBJ2-7	TGCGCCAGCAGCAAGGACAGGGCCTACGAGCAGTACTTC	CASSKDRAYEQYF
TRBV5-1	-	TRBD2	TRBJ2-5	TGCGCCAGCAGCTTGGACGTTAAGGCTAGCGGGGAGTACTTC	CASSLDVKASGEYF
TRBV30	-	-	TRBJ2-7	TGTGCCTGGAGTTTGGGGCCCGGGGAGCAGTACTTC	CAWSLGPGEQYF
TRBV7-2	-	TRBD1	TRBJ1-6	TGTGCCAGCCGAGGGGCAGGGGGATATTCACCCCTCCACTTT	CASRGAGGYSPLHF